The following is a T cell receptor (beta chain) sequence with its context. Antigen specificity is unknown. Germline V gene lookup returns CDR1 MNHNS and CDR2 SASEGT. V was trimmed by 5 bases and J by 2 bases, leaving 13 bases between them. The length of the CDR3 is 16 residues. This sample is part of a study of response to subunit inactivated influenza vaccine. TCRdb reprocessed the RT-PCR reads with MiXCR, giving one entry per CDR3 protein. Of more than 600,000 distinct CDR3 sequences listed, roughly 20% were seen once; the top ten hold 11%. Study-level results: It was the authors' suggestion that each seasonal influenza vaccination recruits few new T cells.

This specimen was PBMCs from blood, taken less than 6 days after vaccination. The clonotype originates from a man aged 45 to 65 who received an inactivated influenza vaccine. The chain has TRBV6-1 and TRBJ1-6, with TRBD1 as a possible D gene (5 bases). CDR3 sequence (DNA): TGTGCCAGCAGTCCCCGAGGGACCGCCTATAATTCACCCCTCCACTTT. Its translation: CASSPRGTAYNSPLHF.